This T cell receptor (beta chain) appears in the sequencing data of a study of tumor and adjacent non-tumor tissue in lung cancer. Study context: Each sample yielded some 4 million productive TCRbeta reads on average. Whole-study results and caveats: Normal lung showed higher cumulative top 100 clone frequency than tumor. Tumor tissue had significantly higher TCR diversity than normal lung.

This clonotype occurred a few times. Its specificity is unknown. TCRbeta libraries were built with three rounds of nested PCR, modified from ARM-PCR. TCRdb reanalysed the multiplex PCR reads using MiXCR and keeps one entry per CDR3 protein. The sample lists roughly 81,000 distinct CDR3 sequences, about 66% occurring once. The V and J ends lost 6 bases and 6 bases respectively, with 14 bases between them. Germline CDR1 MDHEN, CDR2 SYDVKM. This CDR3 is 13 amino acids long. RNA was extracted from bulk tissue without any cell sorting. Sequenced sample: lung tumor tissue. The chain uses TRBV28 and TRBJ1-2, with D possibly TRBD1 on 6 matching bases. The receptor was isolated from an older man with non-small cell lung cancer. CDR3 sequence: CASRKDRPHGYTF. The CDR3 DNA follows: TGTGCCAGCAGGAAAGACAGGCCCCATGGCTACACCTTC.